This T cell receptor beta chain was recorded in a study of CD4 T cell repertoires in COVID-19. Study overall: CFSE-low cells expanded approximately 11 days with IL-2, then restimulated with other coronavirus spikes. Study-wide findings and caveats: Two or all three memory subsets shared several highly expanded SARS-CoV-2-reactive clonotypes. SARS-CoV and/or HKU1 spike cultures shared between 7 and 25% of SARS-CoV-2 clonotypes.

The CDR3 loop spans 13 amino acids. The ends were cut back, 10 bases at V and 1 base at J, with 14 bases in the middle. Germline V gene sequence: CDR1 MRHNA, CDR2 SNTAGT. These memory T cells were uncultured and sequenced directly after ex vivo isolation. Clones were sequenced by immunoSEQ multiplex PCR, and TCRdb holds only the in-frame ones, with some missing. The sample shows approximately 8,700 clones, around 84% of them seen only once. This clone came up once. Its antigen is unidentified. The TCR comes from a human donor who had COVID-19. This rearrangement joins TRBV6-4 to TRBJ2-7; D might be TRBD1 (5 bases). The source was effector memory CD4+ T cells from blood, collected before the COVID-19 pandemic. The CDR3 nucleotides are TGTGCCACCACCCGTCAGGGTTCCTACGAGCAGTACTTC. Translating it yields CATTRQGSYEQYF.